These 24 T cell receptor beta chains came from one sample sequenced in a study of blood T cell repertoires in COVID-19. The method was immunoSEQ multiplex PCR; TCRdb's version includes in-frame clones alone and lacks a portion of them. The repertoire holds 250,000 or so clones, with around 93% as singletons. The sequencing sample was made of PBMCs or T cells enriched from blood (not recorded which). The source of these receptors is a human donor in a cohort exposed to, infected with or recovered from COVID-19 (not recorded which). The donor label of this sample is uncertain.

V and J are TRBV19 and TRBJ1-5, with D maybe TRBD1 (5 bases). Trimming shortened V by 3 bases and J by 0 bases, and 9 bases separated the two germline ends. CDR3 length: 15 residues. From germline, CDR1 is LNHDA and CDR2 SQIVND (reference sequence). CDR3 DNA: TGTGCCAGTAGTATTAGGACACTTAGCAATCAGCCCCAGCATTTT. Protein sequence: CASSIRTLSNQPQHF.

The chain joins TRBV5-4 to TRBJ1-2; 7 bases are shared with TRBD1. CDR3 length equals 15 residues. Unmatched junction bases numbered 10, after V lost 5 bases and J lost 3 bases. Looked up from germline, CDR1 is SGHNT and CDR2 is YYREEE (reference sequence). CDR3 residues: CASRKGGTAYYGYTF. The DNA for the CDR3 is TGTGCCAGCAGGAAAGGGGGGACAGCCTACTATGGCTACACCTTC.

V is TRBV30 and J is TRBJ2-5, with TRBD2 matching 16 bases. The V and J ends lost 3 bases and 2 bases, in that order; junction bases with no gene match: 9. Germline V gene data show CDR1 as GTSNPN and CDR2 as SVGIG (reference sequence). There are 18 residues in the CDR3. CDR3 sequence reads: CAWSPGTSGGGLQETQYF. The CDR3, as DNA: TGTGCCTGGAGCCCCGGGACTAGCGGGGGGGGCCTTCAAGAGACCCAGTACTTC.

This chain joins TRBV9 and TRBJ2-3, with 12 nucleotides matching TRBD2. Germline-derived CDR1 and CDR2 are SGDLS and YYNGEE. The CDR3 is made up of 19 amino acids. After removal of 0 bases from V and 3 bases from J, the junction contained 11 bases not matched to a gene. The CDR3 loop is CASSVGASGGALRTDTQYF. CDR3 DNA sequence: TGTGCCAGCAGCGTAGGGGCTAGCGGGGGGGCTCTACGTACAGATACGCAGTATTTT.

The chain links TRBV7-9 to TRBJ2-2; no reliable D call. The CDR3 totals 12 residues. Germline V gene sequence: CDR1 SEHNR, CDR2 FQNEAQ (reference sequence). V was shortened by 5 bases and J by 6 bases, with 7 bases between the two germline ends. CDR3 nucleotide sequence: TGTGCCAGCAGCCCTCGCGCCGGGGAGCTGTTTTTT. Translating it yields CASSPRAGELFF.

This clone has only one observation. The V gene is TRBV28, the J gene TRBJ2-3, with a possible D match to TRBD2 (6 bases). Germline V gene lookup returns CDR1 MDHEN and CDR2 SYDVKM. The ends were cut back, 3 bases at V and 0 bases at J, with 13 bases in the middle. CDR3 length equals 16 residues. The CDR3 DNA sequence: TGTGCCAGCAGTTTTGCGGCGGGATCTAGCACAGATACGCAGTATTTT. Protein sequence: CASSFAAGSSTDTQYF.

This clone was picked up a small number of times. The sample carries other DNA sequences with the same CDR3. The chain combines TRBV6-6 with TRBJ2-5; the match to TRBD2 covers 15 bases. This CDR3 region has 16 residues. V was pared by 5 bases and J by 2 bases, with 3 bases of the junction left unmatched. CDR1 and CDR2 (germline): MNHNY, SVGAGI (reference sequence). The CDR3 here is CASSGTSGGSQETQYF. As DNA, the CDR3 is TGTGCCAGCAGTGGGACTAGCGGGGGGAGTCAAGAGACCCAGTACTTC.

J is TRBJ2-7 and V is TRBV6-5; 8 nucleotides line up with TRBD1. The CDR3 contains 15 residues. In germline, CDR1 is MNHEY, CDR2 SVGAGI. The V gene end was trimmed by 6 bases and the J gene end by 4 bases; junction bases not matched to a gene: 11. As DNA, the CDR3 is TGTGCCAGCAGCAGGACAGGGAGGAGGGATTACGAGCAGTACTTC. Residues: CASSRTGRRDYEQYF.

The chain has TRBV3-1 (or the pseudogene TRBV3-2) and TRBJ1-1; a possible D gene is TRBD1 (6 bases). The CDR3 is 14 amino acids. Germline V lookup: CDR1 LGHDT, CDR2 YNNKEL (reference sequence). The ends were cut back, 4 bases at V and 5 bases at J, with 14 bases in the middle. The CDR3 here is CASSLTYQGTEAFF. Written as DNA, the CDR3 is TGTGCCAGCAGCCTAACCTACCAGGGGACTGAAGCTTTCTTT.

CDR3 nucleotide sequence: TGTGCCAGCACCATAGCGGGGGGGCCAAGGGAGACCCAGTACTTC. Translated: CASTIAGGPRETQYF. This chain links TRBV6-5 with TRBJ2-5, with 11 bases that match TRBD2. This CDR3 is built from 15 residues. Trimming removed 7 bases from V and 5 bases from J; junction bases left unmatched: 9. Germline V lookup: CDR1 MNHEY, CDR2 SVGAGI.

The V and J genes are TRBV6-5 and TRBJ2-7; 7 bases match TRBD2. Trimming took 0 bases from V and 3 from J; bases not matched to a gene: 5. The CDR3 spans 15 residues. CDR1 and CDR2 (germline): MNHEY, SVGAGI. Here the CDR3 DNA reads TGTGCCAGCAGTTACTCACTAGCGTCGGGCTACGAGCAGTACTTC. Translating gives CASSYSLASGYEQYF.

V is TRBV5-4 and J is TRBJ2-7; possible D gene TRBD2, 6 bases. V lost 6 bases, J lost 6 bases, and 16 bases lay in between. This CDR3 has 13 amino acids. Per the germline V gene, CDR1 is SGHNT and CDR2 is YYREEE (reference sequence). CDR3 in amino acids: CASTGGGAGEQYF. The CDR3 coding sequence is TGTGCCAGCACCGGAGGCGGGGCGGGCGAGCAGTACTTC.

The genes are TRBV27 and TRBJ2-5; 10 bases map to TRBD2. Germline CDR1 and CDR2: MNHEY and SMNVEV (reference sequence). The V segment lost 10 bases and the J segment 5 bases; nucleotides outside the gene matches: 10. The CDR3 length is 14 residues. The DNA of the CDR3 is TGTGCCACCAATAGCGGGGGGTCTAGGGAGACCCAGTACTTC. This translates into CATNSGGSRETQYF.

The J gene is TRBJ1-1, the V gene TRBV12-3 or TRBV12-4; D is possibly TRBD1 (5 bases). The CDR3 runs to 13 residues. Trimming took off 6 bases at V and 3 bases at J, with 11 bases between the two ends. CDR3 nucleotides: TGTGCCAGCAGCTCCAGGGCGGACACTGAAGCTTTCTTT. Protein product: CASSSRADTEAFF.

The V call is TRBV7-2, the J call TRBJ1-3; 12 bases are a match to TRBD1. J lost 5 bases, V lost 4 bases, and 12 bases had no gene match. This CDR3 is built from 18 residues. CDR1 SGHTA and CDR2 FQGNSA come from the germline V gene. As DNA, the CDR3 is TGTGCCAGCAGCTCCCGGGTGGGACAGGGGGCCTTACGAAACACCATATATTTT. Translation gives CASSSRVGQGALRNTIYF. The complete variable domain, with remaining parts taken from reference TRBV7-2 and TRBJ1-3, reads GAGVSQSPSNKVTEKGKDVELRCDPISGHTALYWYRQSLGQGLEFLIYFQGNSAPDKSGLPSDRFSAERTGGSVSTLTIQRTQQEDSAVYLCASSSRVGQGALRNTIYFGEGSWLTVV.

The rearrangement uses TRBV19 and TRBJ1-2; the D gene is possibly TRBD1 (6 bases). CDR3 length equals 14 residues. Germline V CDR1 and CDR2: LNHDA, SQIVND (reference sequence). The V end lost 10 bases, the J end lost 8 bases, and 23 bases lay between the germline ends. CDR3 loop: CATKQGVYQRGYTF. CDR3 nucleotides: TGTGCCACTAAACAGGGAGTCTACCAGCGGGGCTACACCTTC.

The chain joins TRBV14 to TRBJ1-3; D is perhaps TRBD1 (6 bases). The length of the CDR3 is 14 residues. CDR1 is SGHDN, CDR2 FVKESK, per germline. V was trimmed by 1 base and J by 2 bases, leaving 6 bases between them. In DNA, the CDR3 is TGTGCCAGCAGCCAAGGGACAGCTGGAAACACCATATATTTT. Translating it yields CASSQGTAGNTIYF.

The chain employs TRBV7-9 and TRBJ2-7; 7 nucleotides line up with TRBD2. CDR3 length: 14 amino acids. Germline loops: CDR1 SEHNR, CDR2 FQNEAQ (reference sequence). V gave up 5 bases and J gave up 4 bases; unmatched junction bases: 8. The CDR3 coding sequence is TGTGCCAGCAGCACCTCGGGGGGTTCTTACGAGCAGTACTTC. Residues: CASSTSGGSYEQYF.

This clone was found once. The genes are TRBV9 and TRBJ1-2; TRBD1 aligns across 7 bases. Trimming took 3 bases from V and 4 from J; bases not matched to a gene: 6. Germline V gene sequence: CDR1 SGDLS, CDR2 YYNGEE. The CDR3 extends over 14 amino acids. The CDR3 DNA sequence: TGTGCCAGCAGCGGGGGACAGATTGGCTATGGCTACACCTTC. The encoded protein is CASSGGQIGYGYTF. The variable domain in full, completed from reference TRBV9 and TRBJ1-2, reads DSGVTQTPKHLITATGQRVTLRCSPRSGDLSVYWYQQSLDQGLQFLIQYYNGEERAKGNILERFSAQQFPDLHSELNLSSLELGDSALYFCASSGGQIGYGYTFGSGTRLTVV.

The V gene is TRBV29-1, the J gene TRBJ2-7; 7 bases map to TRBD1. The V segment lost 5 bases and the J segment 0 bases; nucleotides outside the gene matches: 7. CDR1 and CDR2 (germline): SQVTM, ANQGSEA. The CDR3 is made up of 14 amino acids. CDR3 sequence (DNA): TGCAGCGTTCATGAACAGGGGAACTCCTACGAGCAGTACTTC. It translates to CSVHEQGNSYEQYF.

DNA of the CDR3: TGTGCCAGTTTCGGGGAAGGATGGGGAGATACGCAGTATTTT. The encoded protein is CASFGEGWGDTQYF. This chain joins TRBV19 and TRBJ2-3; D perhaps matches TRBD2 (5 bases). The CDR3 covers 14 residues. In germline, CDR1 is LNHDA, CDR2 SQIVND (reference sequence). V lost 8 bases to trimming and J lost 5 bases, with 17 bases between them.

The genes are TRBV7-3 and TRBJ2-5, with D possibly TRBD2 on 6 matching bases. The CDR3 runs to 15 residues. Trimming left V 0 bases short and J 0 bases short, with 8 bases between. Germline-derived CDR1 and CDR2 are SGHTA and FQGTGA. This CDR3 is CASSLTGGYQETQYF. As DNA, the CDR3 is TGTGCCAGCAGCTTAACGGGGGGTTACCAAGAGACCCAGTACTTC.

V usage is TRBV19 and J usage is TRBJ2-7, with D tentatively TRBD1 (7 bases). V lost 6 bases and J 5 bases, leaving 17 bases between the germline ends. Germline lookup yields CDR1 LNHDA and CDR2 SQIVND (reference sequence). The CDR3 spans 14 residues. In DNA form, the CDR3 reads TGTGCCAGTAGCCATACAGGGGAGGCGAACGAGCAGTACTTC. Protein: CASSHTGEANEQYF. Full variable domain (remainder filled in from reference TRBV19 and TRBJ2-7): DGGITQSPKYLFRKEGQNVTLSCEQNLNHDAMYWYRQDPGQGLRLIYYSQIVNDFQKGDIAEGYSVSREKKESFPLTVTSAQKNPTAFYLCASSHTGEANEQYFGPGTRLTVT.

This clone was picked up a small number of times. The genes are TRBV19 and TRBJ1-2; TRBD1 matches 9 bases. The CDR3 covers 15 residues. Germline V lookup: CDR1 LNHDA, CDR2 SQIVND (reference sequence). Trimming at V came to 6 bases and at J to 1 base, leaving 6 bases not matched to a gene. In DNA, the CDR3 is TGTGCCAGTAGACAGGGGGCCCTCGATAACTATGGCTACACCTTC. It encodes CASRQGALDNYGYTF.